This is a list of T cell receptor beta chains from one sample in a study of cytomegalovirus exposure and HLA in healthy donors. Clones were read by immunoSEQ multiplex PCR, and TCRdb kept only the in-frame ones, dropping some. Seen in this sample are 35,000 to 45,000 clones; the ten most common clones hold about 3%. Sequences were obtained from PBMCs. These TCRs come from a woman aged 25 to 45 in good health and CMV-seropositive. Each CDR3 is given with its conserved first and last residue. A D gene is named only where the DNA matches it firmly.

cdr3_nt cdr3_aa j_call d_call v_call
TGTGCCAGTAATGAGGCTACTAACTATGGCTACACCTTC CASNEATNYGYTF TRBJ1-2 - TRBV19
TGTGCCAGCAGAGCAAACAGGGGCTCCTACAATGAGCAGTTCTTC CASRANRGSYNEQFF TRBJ2-1 TRBD1 TRBV2
TGTGCCAGTTCATCCCTGGAGTACACCGGGGAGCTGTTTTTT CASSSLEYTGELFF TRBJ2-2 - TRBV19
TGTGCCAGCAGCTTGCAGCGGCACGGGGGCACTGAAGCTTTCTTT CASSLQRHGGTEAFF TRBJ1-1 - TRBV5-4
TGTGCCAGCAGTTGGGGGAGGGACACCGGGGAGCTGTTTTTT CASSWGRDTGELFF TRBJ2-2 TRBD2 TRBV25-1
TGTGCCAGCAGCTTGGTCGGGGTGGGCGAGCAGTACTTC CASSLVGVGEQYF TRBJ2-7 - TRBV5-6
TGTGCCACTGACCGGGACAGGGGACAAGAGACCCAGTACTTC CATDRDRGQETQYF TRBJ2-5 TRBD1 TRBV6-1
TGTGCCAGCAGCTTAGTATCCCGGCAGGGCGGAGATACGCAGTATTTT CASSLVSRQGGDTQYF TRBJ2-3 - TRBV7-8
TGTGCCAGCAGTTCCCCCGGAGCGCCCCAGCATTTT CASSSPGAPQHF TRBJ1-5 - TRBV27
TGTGCCAGCAGCTTAGGCGGGGGCCACACAGATACGCAGTATTTT CASSLGGGHTDTQYF TRBJ2-3 - TRBV7-2
TGTGCCAGCAGCCGTGGGACAGTGAACACTGAAGCTTTCTTT CASSRGTVNTEAFF TRBJ1-1 TRBD1 TRBV7-9
TGTGCCAGCAGCCTCGGGTGGCAATTGTGGTACTTC CASSLGWQLWYF TRBJ2-5 - TRBV6-5
TGCGCCAGCAGCCAAGGGACAGGCAATCAGCCCCAGCATTTT CASSQGTGNQPQHF TRBJ1-5 - TRBV4-1